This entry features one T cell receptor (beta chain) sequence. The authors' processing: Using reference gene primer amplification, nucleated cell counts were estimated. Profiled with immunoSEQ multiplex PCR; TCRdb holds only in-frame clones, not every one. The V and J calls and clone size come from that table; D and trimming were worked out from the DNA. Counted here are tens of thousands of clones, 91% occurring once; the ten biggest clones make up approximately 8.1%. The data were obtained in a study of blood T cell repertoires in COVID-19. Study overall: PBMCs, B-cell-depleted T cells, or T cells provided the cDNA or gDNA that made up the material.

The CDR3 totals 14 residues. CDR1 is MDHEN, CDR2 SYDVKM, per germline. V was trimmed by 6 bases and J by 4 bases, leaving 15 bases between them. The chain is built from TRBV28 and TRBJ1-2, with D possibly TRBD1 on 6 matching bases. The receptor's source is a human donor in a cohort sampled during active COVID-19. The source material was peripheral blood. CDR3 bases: TGTGCCAGCAGGGATCCTAGGGGGATCTATGGCTACACCTTC. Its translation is CASRDPRGIYGYTF.